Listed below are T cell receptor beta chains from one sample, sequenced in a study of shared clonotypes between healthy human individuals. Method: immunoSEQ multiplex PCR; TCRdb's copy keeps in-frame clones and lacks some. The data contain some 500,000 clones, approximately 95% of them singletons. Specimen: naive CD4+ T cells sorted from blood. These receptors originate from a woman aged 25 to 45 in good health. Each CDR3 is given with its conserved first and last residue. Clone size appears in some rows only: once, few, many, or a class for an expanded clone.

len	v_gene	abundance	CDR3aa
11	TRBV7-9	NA	CASSQADTQYF
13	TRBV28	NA	CASSESGANVLTF
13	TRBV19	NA	CASRMVVGGEQFF
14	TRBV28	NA	CASSLGSGTHEQYF
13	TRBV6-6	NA	CASSSDRIYEQYF
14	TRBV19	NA	CASTTIGGTGELFF
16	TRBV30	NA	CAWSVLWTGGSNEQYF
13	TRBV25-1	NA	CAQGWLAEETQYF
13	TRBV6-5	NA	CASSYSSGEKLFF
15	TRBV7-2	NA	CASSPRSNGANVLTF
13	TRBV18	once	CASSRSADGEQFF
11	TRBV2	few	CASSERHTQYF
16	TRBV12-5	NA	CASGLGQGAPGGELFF
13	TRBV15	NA	CATSDEPLYEQYF
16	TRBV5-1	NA	CASSNRDRGRQDTQYF
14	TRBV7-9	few	CASSLPIAGDTQYF
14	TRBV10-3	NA	CASRGAGQPYEQYF
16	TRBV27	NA	CASSLYPDRLTYEQYF
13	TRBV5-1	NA	CASSSAGNGELFF
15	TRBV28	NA	CASSRSNSWNTEAFF
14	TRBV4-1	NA	CAASPGWSNQPQHF
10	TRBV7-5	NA	CVRPDKGYTF
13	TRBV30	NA	CAWSRDRGRGYTF
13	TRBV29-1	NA	CSVGVSSTDTQYF
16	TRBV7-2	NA	CASSLVLVSNAGELFF
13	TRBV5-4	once	CASSLRDQETQYF
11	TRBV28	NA	CALSSGNGYTF
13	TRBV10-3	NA	CAISDREEGEQFF
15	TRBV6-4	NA	CASRDRGRPNSPLHF
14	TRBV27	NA	CASSFKWQAYGYTF
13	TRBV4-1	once	CASSRPGGNTIYF
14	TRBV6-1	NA	CASSERGLNTEAFF
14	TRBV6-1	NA	CASSERRVTDTQYF
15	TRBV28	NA	CASSLGAVQGNEQFF
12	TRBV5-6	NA	CASRRDTYEQYF
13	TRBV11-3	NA	CASSLMGGEEQYF
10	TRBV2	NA	CASSTYGYTF
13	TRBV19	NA	CASRNGFNQPQHF
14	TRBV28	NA	CASSLSTGTYGYTF
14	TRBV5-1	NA	CASTRTTNNYGYTF
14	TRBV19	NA	CASNDGGGTGELFF
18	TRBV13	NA	CASSLVRSRLAKNNEQFF